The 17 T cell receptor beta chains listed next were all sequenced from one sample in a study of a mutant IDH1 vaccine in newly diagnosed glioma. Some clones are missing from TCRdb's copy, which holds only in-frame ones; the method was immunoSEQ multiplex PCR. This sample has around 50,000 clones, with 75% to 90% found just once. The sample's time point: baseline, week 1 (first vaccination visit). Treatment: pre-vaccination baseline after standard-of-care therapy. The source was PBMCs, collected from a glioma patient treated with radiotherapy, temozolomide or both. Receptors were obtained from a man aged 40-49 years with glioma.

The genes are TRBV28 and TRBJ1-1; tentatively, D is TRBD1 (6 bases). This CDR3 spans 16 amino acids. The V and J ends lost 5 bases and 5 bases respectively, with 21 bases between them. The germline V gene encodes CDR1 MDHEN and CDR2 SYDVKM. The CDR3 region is CASSLGMGGGQTEAFF. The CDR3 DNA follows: TGTGCCAGCAGTCTCGGTATGGGGGGCGGGCAAACTGAAGCTTTCTTT.

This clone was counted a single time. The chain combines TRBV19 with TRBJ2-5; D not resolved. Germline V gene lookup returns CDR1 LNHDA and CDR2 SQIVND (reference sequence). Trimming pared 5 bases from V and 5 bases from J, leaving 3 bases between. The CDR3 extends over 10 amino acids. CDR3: CASSDETQYF. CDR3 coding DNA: TGTGCCAGTAGTGACGAGACCCAGTACTTC.

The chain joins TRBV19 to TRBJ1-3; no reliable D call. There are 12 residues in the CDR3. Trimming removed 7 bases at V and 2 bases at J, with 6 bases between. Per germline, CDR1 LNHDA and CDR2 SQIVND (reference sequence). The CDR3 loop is CASIQPGNTIYF. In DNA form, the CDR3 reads TGTGCCAGTATTCAGCCTGGAAACACCATATATTTT. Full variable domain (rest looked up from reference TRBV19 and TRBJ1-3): DGGITQSPKYLFRKEGQNVTLSCEQNLNHDAMYWYRQDPGQGLRLIYYSQIVNDFQKGDIAEGYSVSREKKESFPLTVTSAQKNPTAFYLCASIQPGNTIYFGEGSWLTVV.

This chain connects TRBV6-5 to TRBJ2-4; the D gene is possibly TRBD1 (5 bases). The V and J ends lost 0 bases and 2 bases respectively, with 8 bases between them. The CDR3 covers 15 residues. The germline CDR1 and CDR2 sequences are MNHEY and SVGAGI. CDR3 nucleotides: TGTGCCAGCAGTTACTCAAGGGGTACCAAAAACATTCAGTACTTC. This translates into CASSYSRGTKNIQYF.

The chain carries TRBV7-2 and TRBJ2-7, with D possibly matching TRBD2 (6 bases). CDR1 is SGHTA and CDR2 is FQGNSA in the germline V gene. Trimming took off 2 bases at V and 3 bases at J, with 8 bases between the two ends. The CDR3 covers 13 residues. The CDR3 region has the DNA TGTGCCAGCAGCTTAAACGGGGGCTACGAGCAGTACTTC. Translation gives CASSLNGGYEQYF.

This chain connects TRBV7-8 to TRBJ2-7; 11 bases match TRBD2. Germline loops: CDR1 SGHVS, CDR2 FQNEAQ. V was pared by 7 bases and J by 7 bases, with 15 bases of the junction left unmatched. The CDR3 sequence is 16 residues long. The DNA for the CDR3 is TGTGCCAGCACCAGAGAAGTAGCGGGAGGGGGTCGGGAGCAGTACTTC. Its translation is CASTREVAGGGREQYF. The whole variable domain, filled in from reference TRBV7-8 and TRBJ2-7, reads GAGVSQSPRYKVAKRGQDVALRCDPISGHVSLFWYQQALGQGPEFLTYFQNEAQLDKSGLPSDRFFAERPEGSVSTLKIQRTQQEDSAVYLCASTREVAGGGREQYFGPGTRLTVT.

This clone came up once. The CDR3 is CASSGGAGWDTQYF. The CDR3 DNA sequence: TGTGCCAGCAGTGGGGGGGCGGGATGGGATACGCAGTATTTT. This rearrangement joins TRBV2 to TRBJ2-3; D may match TRBD1 or TRBD2 (6 bases each). Germline CDR1 reads SNHLY; CDR2 reads FYNNEI. Trimming left V 4 bases short and J 6 bases short, with 14 bases between. This CDR3 region has 14 residues.

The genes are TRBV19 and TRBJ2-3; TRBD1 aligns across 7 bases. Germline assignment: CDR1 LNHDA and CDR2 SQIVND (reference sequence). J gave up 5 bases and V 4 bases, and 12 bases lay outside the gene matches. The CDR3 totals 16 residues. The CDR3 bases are TGTGCCAGTAGTAGCAGTGGTGACAGGGTTCGAGATACGCAGTATTTT. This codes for CASSSSGDRVRDTQYF.

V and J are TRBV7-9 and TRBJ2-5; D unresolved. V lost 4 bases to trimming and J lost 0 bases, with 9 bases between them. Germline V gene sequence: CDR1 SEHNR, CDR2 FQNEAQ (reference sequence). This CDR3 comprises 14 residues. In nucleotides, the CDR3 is TGTGCCAGCAGCTCCACAGTAAACCAAGAGACCCAGTACTTC. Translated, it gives CASSSTVNQETQYF.

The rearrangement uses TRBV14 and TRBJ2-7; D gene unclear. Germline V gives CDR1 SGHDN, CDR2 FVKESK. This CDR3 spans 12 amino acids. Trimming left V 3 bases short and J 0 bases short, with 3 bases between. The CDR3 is CASSQTSYEQYF. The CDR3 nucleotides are TGTGCCAGCAGCCAGACCTCCTACGAGCAGTACTTC.

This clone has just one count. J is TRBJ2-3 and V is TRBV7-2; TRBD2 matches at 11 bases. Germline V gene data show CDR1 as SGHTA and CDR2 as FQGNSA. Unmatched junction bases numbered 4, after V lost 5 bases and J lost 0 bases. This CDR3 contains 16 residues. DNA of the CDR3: TGTGCCAGCAGCCGCCGGACTAGCGGGAGCACAGATACGCAGTATTTT. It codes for CASSRRTSGSTDTQYF.

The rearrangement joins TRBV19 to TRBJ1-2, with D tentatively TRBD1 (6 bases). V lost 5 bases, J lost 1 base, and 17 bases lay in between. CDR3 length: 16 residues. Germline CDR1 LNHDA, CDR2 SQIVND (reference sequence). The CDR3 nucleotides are TGTGCCAGTAGTTCAAGGGGGGACGCCTATAACTATGGCTACACCTTC. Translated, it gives CASSSRGDAYNYGYTF. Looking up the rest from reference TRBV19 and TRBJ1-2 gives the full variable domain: DGGITQSPKYLFRKEGQNVTLSCEQNLNHDAMYWYRQDPGQGLRLIYYSQIVNDFQKGDIAEGYSVSREKKESFPLTVTSAQKNPTAFYLCASSSRGDAYNYGYTFGSGTRLTVV.

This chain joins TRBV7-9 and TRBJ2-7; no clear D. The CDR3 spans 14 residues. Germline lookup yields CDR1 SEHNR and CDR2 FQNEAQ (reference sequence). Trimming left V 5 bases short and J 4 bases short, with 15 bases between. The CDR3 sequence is CASSPPLQDYEQYF. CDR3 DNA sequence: TGTGCCAGCAGCCCACCGTTGCAGGATTACGAGCAGTACTTC.

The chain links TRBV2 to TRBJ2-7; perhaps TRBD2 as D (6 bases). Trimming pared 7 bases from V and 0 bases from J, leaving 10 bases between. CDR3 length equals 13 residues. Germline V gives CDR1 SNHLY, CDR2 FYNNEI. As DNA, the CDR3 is TGTGCCAGCACGGGGGATCACTCCTACGAGCAGTACTTC. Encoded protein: CASTGDHSYEQYF.

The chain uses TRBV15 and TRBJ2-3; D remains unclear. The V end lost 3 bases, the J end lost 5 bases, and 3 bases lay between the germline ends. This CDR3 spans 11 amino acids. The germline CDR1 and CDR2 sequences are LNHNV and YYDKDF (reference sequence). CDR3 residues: CATSSRDTQYF. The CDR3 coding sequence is TGTGCCACCAGCAGTCGAGATACGCAGTATTTT.

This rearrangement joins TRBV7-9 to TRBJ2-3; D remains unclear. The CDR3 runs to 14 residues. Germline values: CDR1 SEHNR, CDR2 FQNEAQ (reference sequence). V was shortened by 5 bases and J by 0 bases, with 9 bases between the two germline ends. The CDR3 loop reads CASSRAVSTDTQYF. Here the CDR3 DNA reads TGTGCCAGCAGCCGAGCAGTTAGCACAGATACGCAGTATTTT. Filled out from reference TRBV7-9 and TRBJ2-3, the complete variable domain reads DTGVSQNPRHKITKRGQNVTFRCDPISEHNRLYWYRQTLGQGPEFLTYFQNEAQLEKSRLLSDRFSAERPKGSFSTLEIQRTEQGDSAMYLCASSRAVSTDTQYFGPGTRLTVL.

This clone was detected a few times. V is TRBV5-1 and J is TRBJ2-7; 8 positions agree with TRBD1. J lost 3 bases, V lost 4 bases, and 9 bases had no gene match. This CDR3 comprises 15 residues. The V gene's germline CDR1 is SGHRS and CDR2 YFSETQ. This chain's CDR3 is CASSPVGQGRYEQYF. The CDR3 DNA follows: TGCGCCAGCAGCCCGGTCGGACAGGGTCGCTACGAGCAGTACTTC.